This T cell receptor beta chain emerged from a study of blood T cell repertoires in COVID-19. From germline, CDR1 is MDHEN and CDR2 SYDVKM. Trimming pared 0 bases from V and 2 bases from J, leaving 17 bases between. The CDR3 has 18 amino acids. In the study's own analysis: Reference gene primer amplification gave nucleated cell count estimates. Here immunoSEQ multiplex PCR was the method, and the copy in TCRdb shows in-frame clones only, minus some. D and trimming were read from the DNA, whereas the V and J calls and clone size are those reported in that table. The sample contains about 150,000 clones, 83% of which appear only once.

The sequence derives from a woman aged 80 or over with acute or convalescent COVID-19. The sequencing input was peripheral blood. This chain links TRBV28 with TRBJ1-5; a possible D gene is TRBD1 (5 bases). CDR3 DNA sequence: TGTGCCAGCAGTTTATGGTGGGGCGGGGGGATAGGCAATCAGCCCCAGCATTTT. Its translation is CASSLWWGGGIGNQPQHF. Full variable domain (missing parts from reference TRBV28 and TRBJ1-5): DVKVTQSSRYLVKRTGEKVFLECVQDMDHENMFWYRQDPGLGLRLIYFSYDVKMKEKGDIPEGYSVSREKKERFSLILESASTNQTSMYLCASSLWWGGGIGNQPQHFGDGTRLSIL.